The T cell receptor (beta chain) described here comes from a study of T cell repertoires in cytomegalovirus infection. Background on the study: A matching HLA type, together with CMV infection, was signaled by public TCR beta signatures. General study points: Pooled public TCR beta family frequency picked out CMV carriers with the relevant HLA. HLA-C-restricted CMV clonotypes gave the most frequent clonotype in two of eight donors.

TCRdb re-derived calls from the reads in MiXCR, one entry per CDR3 protein. Of some 400,000 distinct CDR3 sequences in the sample, 30% to 40% were seen once. This clonotype is a singleton in its sample. The target antigen is unknown. This CDR3 has 13 amino acids. The V end was cut by 6 bases, the J end by 3 bases, with 11 bases between. The source material was PBMCs. The receptor's source is a human donor in good health (CMV status not recorded). Some clones in this sample may be carry-over from other donors' samples. V and J are TRBV12-3 or TRBV12-4 and TRBJ1-2; no reliable D call. The chain's CDR3 is CASSFRKDYGYTF. CDR3 bases: TGTGCCAGCAGCTTTCGGAAAGACTATGGCTACACCTTC.